These T cell receptor beta chains were read from a single sample in a study of T cell changes during pregnancy in multiple sclerosis. Assay: immunoSEQ multiplex PCR; the TCRdb copy retains only in-frame clones and omits some. Here the sample spans about 64,000 clones, about 96% being singletons. The material sequenced was CD8+ T cells from peripheral blood mononuclear cells, taken after pregnancy. These receptors all stem from a female donor with multiple sclerosis, enrolled in a pregnancy study. The CDR3 runs from the conserved cysteine through the conserved F or W. A D gene is named only where the DNA matches it firmly. Not all rows give a size; the values are once, few, many and, for expanded clones, a class.

size: .
D: TRBD2
J: TRBJ2-3
V: TRBV27
DNA: TGTGCCAGCAGTTTAGAGGCTAGCGGGGCAGATACGCAGTATTTT
CDR3: CASSLEASGADTQYF

size: .
D: .
J: TRBJ2-7
V: TRBV5-6
DNA: TGTGCCAGCAGCTTGCGCGAGGGCAGAGCGGCCCCCTACGAGCAGTACTTC
CDR3: CASSLREGRAAPYEQYF

size: .
D: .
J: TRBJ2-4
V: TRBV20-1
DNA: TGCAGTGCGGAGGCAAAAAACATTCAGTACTTC
CDR3: CSAEAKNIQYF

size: .
D: TRBD2
J: TRBJ2-1
V: TRBV27
DNA: TGTGCCAGCAGTTCCGGGACTAGCGGGAGGAATGAGCAGTTCTTC
CDR3: CASSSGTSGRNEQFF

size: once
D: TRBD1
J: TRBJ2-5
V: TRBV11-2
DNA: TGTGCCAGCAGCCCTATAACAGGGGGCGGAGAGACCCAGTACTTC
CDR3: CASSPITGGGETQYF

size: once
D: .
J: TRBJ2-7
V: TRBV27
DNA: .
CDR3: CASSFGPGTYEQYF

size: .
D: .
J: TRBJ2-5
V: TRBV19
DNA: TGTGCCAGTAGTATTGGCGGTGGAGAGACCCAGTACTTC
CDR3: CASSIGGGETQYF

size: .
D: TRBD2
J: TRBJ2-5
V: TRBV5-4
DNA: TGTGCCAGCAGCTTGGATCCTAGCGGGAGGGTTGAGGAGACCCAGTACTTC
CDR3: CASSLDPSGRVEETQYF

size: .
D: .
J: TRBJ2-1
V: TRBV5-4
DNA: TGTGCCAGCAGCGACGGGGACTACAATGAGCAGTTCTTC
CDR3: CASSDGDYNEQFF

size: .
D: .
J: TRBJ2-5
V: TRBV25-1
DNA: TGTGCCAGCAAACAGGGTCTGGGAGAGACCCAGTACTTC
CDR3: CASKQGLGETQYF

size: .
D: .
J: TRBJ2-7
V: TRBV28
DNA: TGTGCCAGCAGTTTTCGAGGAGCACGATCCTACGAGCAGTACTTC
CDR3: CASSFRGARSYEQYF

size: .
D: TRBD2
J: TRBJ2-3
V: TRBV19
DNA: TGTGCCAGTAGTCTAGGGACTAGCGGGAGGGCCGGAACGCAGTATTTT
CDR3: CASSLGTSGRAGTQYF

size: .
D: .
J: TRBJ2-7
V: TRBV6-5
DNA: TGTGCCAGCAGTTACTCATCCGGACAGTCCTACGAGCAGTACTTC
CDR3: CASSYSSGQSYEQYF

size: .
D: .
J: TRBJ1-2
V: TRBV7-9
DNA: TGTGCCAGCAGCGGGGGGGCAGTCGATGGCTACACCTTC
CDR3: CASSGGAVDGYTF

size: .
D: TRBD1
J: TRBJ2-7
V: TRBV28
DNA: TGTGCCAGCAGCTCTGGGACAGTCTTTTACGAGCAGTACTTC
CDR3: CASSSGTVFYEQYF

size: .
D: TRBD1
J: TRBJ1-1
V: TRBV5-4
DNA: TGTGCCAGCAGCCCAGGGGGCGGGGGAACTGAAGCTTTCTTT
CDR3: CASSPGGGGTEAFF

size: .
D: .
J: TRBJ2-1
V: TRBV19
DNA: TGTGCCAGTGGGTATGGACTTAGAAGCTCCTACAATGAGCAGTTCTTC
CDR3: CASGYGLRSSYNEQFF

size: .
D: TRBD1
J: TRBJ2-1
V: TRBV19
DNA: TGTGCCAGTAGCCACAATCCGGGACAGGGAACTCTCGGCTCCTACAATGAGCAGTTCTTC
CDR3: CASSHNPGQGTLGSYNEQFF

size: .
D: TRBD2
J: TRBJ2-3
V: TRBV18
DNA: TGTGCCAGCTCACTGGGACTAGCGGGAGCCAAACCGAGGGCAGATACGCAGTATTTT
CDR3: CASSLGLAGAKPRADTQYF

size: .
D: .
J: TRBJ2-7
V: TRBV19
DNA: TGTGCCAGTAAGGGACAACCCACAGGGGAGCAGTACTTC
CDR3: CASKGQPTGEQYF

size: .
D: .
J: TRBJ2-3
V: TRBV18
DNA: TGTGCCAGCTCACTTGGAGATCCATCAGATACGCAGTATTTT
CDR3: CASSLGDPSDTQYF

size: .
D: .
J: TRBJ2-3
V: TRBV28
DNA: TGTGCCAGCAGTTTGCCCCGATTGGGGACTTCTAGCACAGATACGCAGTATTTT
CDR3: CASSLPRLGTSSTDTQYF

size: many
D: TRBD2
J: TRBJ2-1
V: TRBV19
DNA: TGTGCCAGTAGTACCCCTCCCCCCGGACTAGTGACGGGGGGTGAGCAGTTCTTC
CDR3: CASSTPPPGLVTGGEQFF

size: .
D: TRBD2
J: TRBJ2-7
V: TRBV29-1
DNA: TGCAGCGTTGGAGCGGGACTTACTTACGAGCAGTACTTC
CDR3: CSVGAGLTYEQYF

size: once
D: .
J: TRBJ2-1
V: TRBV18
DNA: TGTGCCAGCTCACCCGGGACACCTAAGGGGAATGAGCAGTTCTTC
CDR3: CASSPGTPKGNEQFF

size: .
D: TRBD2
J: TRBJ2-7
V: TRBV7-9
DNA: TGTGCCAGCAGCCGCACAGAGACTAGCAATAGCGAGCAGTACTTC
CDR3: CASSRTETSNSEQYF

size: .
D: .
J: TRBJ2-2
V: TRBV12-2
DNA: TGTGCAAGGCCCTTCGTAGTCGCCCCCGGCGGGGAGCTGTTTTTT
CDR3: CARPFVVAPGGELFF

size: .
D: .
J: TRBJ1-5
V: TRBV28
DNA: TGTGCCAGCAGTTTCCGGGGGGATAGCAATCAGCCCCAGCATTTT
CDR3: CASSFRGDSNQPQHF

size: .
D: TRBD1
J: TRBJ1-4
V: TRBV6-5
DNA: TGTGCCAGCAGTTACTTCGGGACAGGCAATGAAAAACTGTTTTTT
CDR3: CASSYFGTGNEKLFF

size: once
D: .
J: TRBJ2-2
V: TRBV28
DNA: TGTGCCAGCAGTCCTGACTCCGGGGAGCTGTTTTTT
CDR3: CASSPDSGELFF

size: .
D: TRBD1
J: TRBJ1-1
V: TRBV15
DNA: TGTGCCACCAGCAGGACAGGGGGGAACGCTGAAGCTTTCTTT
CDR3: CATSRTGGNAEAFF

size: once
D: TRBD2
J: TRBJ2-7
V: TRBV7-2
DNA: TGTGCCAGCAGCTTAGCGCATGGGGTGAGACTAGCGGGGAGCTCGGACGAGCAGTACTTC
CDR3: CASSLAHGVRLAGSSDEQYF

size: .
D: .
J: TRBJ1-5
V: TRBV19
DNA: TGTGCCAGTAGTATAGGATTTCGGGCAGGGAACCAGCCCCAGCATTTT
CDR3: CASSIGFRAGNQPQHF

size: .
D: TRBD2
J: TRBJ2-3
V: TRBV13
DNA: TGTGCCAGCAGCTCAGTTATTGCGACTAGCGGGGATACAGATACGCAGTATTTT
CDR3: CASSSVIATSGDTDTQYF

size: .
D: .
J: TRBJ2-1
V: TRBV5-1
DNA: TGCGCCAGCAGCTGGCAGGGGAATGAGCAGTTCTTC
CDR3: CASSWQGNEQFF

size: .
D: TRBD2
J: TRBJ2-1
V: TRBV5-1
DNA: TGCGCCAGCAGCCAGGACGGGACTAGCGCCTACAATGAGCAGTTCTTC
CDR3: CASSQDGTSAYNEQFF

size: .
D: TRBD1
J: TRBJ1-4
V: TRBV7-2
DNA: TGTGCCAGCAGCTTCCAGGGGGGAAATGAAAAACTGTTTTTT
CDR3: CASSFQGGNEKLFF

size: .
D: TRBD2
J: TRBJ2-7
V: TRBV7-8
DNA: TGTGCCAGCAGCCTGGGGTCCTGGGGGACTAGCGACTACGAGCAGTACTTC
CDR3: CASSLGSWGTSDYEQYF

size: .
D: TRBD1
J: TRBJ2-1
V: TRBV6-5
DNA: TGTGCCAGCAGTTACAGGGGGCTTGGAGTGAATGAGCAGTTCTTC
CDR3: CASSYRGLGVNEQFF

size: .
D: .
J: TRBJ1-3
V: TRBV5-6
DNA: TGTGCCAGCAGCCCCAGGGGAAGGGACCCTGGAAACACCATATATTTT
CDR3: CASSPRGRDPGNTIYF

size: .
D: .
J: TRBJ1-1
V: TRBV6-5
DNA: TGTGCCAGCAGTTACTCCGGGGGGGTTTTGAACACTGAAGCTTTCTTT
CDR3: CASSYSGGVLNTEAFF